The 32 T cell receptor beta chains below come from one sample, sequenced in a study of cytomegalovirus exposure and HLA in healthy donors (dated by TCRdb to between 2016 and 2019). To prepare the library, the immunoSEQ multiplex PCR assay was applied. The multiplex PCR relied on a mix of 60 forward primers for TCR Vbeta segments and 13 reverse primers for TCR Jbeta segments. Here the immuneACCESS table is served through TCRdb, limited to in-frame sequences with V and J called. Missing clones are a known gap in these copies; in checked studies unresolved V genes cover under half, and the rest lacks a known reason. The sample yields more than 75,000 clones; approximately 90% were counted once. In total, the top ten clones hold roughly 2.3% of the sample. Sequenced material: PBMCs. Every receptor here comes from a young man in good health and CMV-seronegative.

The chain links TRBV7-2 to TRBJ1-4, with D tentatively TRBD1 (6 bases). V lost 1 base and J lost 6, with 6 bases in between. This CDR3 has 13 amino acids. Germline loops: CDR1 SGHTA, CDR2 FQGNSA. The CDR3 reads CASSLEGDEKLFF. The CDR3 DNA reads TGTGCCAGCAGCTTAGAGGGGGATGAAAAACTGTTTTTT. Variable domain in full (rest from reference TRBV7-2 and TRBJ1-4): GAGVSQSPSNKVTEKGKDVELRCDPISGHTALYWYRQSLGQGLEFLIYFQGNSAPDKSGLPSDRFSAERTGGSVSTLTIQRTQQEDSAVYLCASSLEGDEKLFFGSGTQLSVL.

Notes on this clone: In the same sample, other DNA sequences code for this CDR3. The chain carries TRBV19 and TRBJ2-7; 10 nucleotides agree with TRBD1. CDR3 length: 13 amino acids. After removal of 3 bases from V and 4 bases from J, the junction contained 0 bases not matched to a gene. Germline V gene lookup returns CDR1 LNHDA and CDR2 SQIVND (reference sequence). The CDR3 DNA is TGTGCCAGTAGTATGGGACAGGGGTACGAGCAGTACTTC. Its translation: CASSMGQGYEQYF.

The chain links TRBV12-1 to TRBJ2-3; TRBD2 reflects the table's D call only, with no check against the DNA. TRBV12-1 is a recognized pseudogene. This CDR3 spans 16 amino acids. CDR3 amino acids: CASSFVAAAEGDTQYF. CDR3 sequence (DNA): TGTGCCAGCAGCTTTGTTGCAGCTGCGGAGGGAGATACGCAGTATTTT.

The chain links TRBV7-2 to TRBJ2-5; TRBD1 matches at 11 bases. Looked up from germline, CDR1 is SGHTA and CDR2 is FQGNSA. The trim removed 3 bases at V and 2 bases at J, leaving 5 bases unmatched. The CDR3 loop spans 16 amino acids. The CDR3 DNA is TGTGCCAGCAGCTTTATTGGGGACAGGGGGCAAGAGACCCAGTACTTC. It codes for CASSFIGDRGQETQYF. The variable domain in full, with the rest retrieved from reference TRBV7-2 and TRBJ2-5, is GAGVSQSPSNKVTEKGKDVELRCDPISGHTALYWYRQSLGQGLEFLIYFQGNSAPDKSGLPSDRFSAERTGGSVSTLTIQRTQQEDSAVYLCASSFIGDRGQETQYFGPGTRLLVL.

The chain joins TRBV6-6 to TRBJ2-3; tentatively, D is TRBD2 (6 bases). The CDR3 covers 15 residues. Germline V gene sequence: CDR1 MNHNY, CDR2 SVGAGI (reference sequence). V dropped 2 bases and J dropped 6 bases, with 15 bases sitting between them. For the CDR3, the DNA is TGTGCCAGCAGTTACACCGTGACTAGTTCGGATACGCAGTATTTT. Its translation: CASSYTVTSSDTQYF.

The V call is TRBV6-1, the J call TRBJ2-3; 7 bases are a match to TRBD2. The CDR3 is 13 residues long. The trim removed 1 base at V and 5 bases at J, leaving 0 bases unmatched. Germline V CDR1 and CDR2: MNHNS, SASEGT. The CDR3 bases are TGTGCCAGCAGTGAAGTAGCGGGAGATACGCAGTATTTT. Protein: CASSEVAGDTQYF.

The chain carries TRBV18 and TRBJ1-2; TRBD1 agrees at 7 bases. This CDR3 is built from 15 residues. Looked up from germline, CDR1 is KGHSH and CDR2 is LQKENI. Trimming cost V 1 base and J 6 bases; bases outside gene matches: 8. CDR3 loop: CASSPLGQQKDGYTF. The CDR3 bases are TGTGCCAGCTCACCACTGGGACAGCAAAAAGATGGCTACACCTTC.

The V call is TRBV6-6, the J call TRBJ2-2; 8 bases line up with TRBD2. Germline assignment: CDR1 MNHNY and CDR2 SVGAGI (reference sequence). The V segment lost 6 bases and the J segment 8 bases; nucleotides outside the gene matches: 5. CDR3 size: 13 residues. CDR3 nucleotides: TGTGCCAGCAGCGCGGGGGGCACTGGGGAGCTGTTTTTT. Translating gives CASSAGGTGELFF.

This sequence joins TRBV4-3 and TRBJ1-1; 10 nucleotides match TRBD1. The CDR3 extends over 14 amino acids. The V gene's germline CDR1 is LGHNA and CDR2 YSLEER. Trimming removed 3 bases from V and 4 bases from J; junction bases left unmatched: 2. DNA of the CDR3: TGCGCCAGCAGCCAGACAGGGGGCTCCACTGAAGCTTTCTTT. It translates to CASSQTGGSTEAFF.

The chain couples TRBV28 to TRBJ2-7; TRBD1 agrees at 9 bases. The germline CDR1 and CDR2 sequences are MDHEN and SYDVKM. V trimming: 5 bases; J trimming: 7 bases; junction bases outside the gene matches: 18. The CDR3 length is 17 residues. The CDR3 sequence: CASSLTQSGTGFREQYF. DNA for the CDR3: TGTGCCAGCAGTCTCACCCAGTCCGGGACAGGGTTTCGAGAGCAGTACTTC. The entire variable domain, with the rest obtained from reference TRBV28 and TRBJ2-7, is as follows: DVKVTQSSRYLVKRTGEKVFLECVQDMDHENMFWYRQDPGLGLRLIYFSYDVKMKEKGDIPEGYSVSREKKERFSLILESASTNQTSMYLCASSLTQSGTGFREQYFGPGTRLTVT.

The V gene is TRBV7-9, the J gene TRBJ1-1, with 7 positions matching TRBD1. The CDR3 is 18 residues long. Germline-derived CDR1 and CDR2 are SEHNR and FQNEAQ (reference sequence). V lost 5 bases to trimming and J lost 0 bases; unmatched junction nucleotides: 15. The CDR3 coding sequence is TGTGCCAGCAGCACCCACAGGGGCCGATTAAGGGTGAACACTGAAGCTTTCTTT. Translated: CASSTHRGRLRVNTEAFF.

On this clone itself: One junction end disagrees with the germline gene, perhaps due to a read error. This chain links TRBV29-1 with TRBJ2-7; D not resolved. Germline-derived CDR1 and CDR2 are SQVTM and ANQGSEA. This CDR3 is 10 amino acids long. The CDR3 sequence is CSVQDCEQYF. The CDR3 region has the DNA TGCAGCGTTCAAGACTGCGAGCAGTACTTC.

The J gene is TRBJ1-1, the V gene TRBV19, with a possible D match to TRBD1 (6 bases). The germline V gene encodes CDR1 LNHDA and CDR2 SQIVND (reference sequence). The CDR3 runs 17 residues. V dropped 5 bases and J dropped 1 base, with 20 bases sitting between them. CDR3 DNA: TGTGCCAGTAGTTTAACAGGGTGGCTAGGCCCGAACACTGAAGCTTTCTTT. It specifies CASSLTGWLGPNTEAFF.

Worth noting for this clone: One end of the junction is discordant with germline, which a read error may explain. The chain carries TRBV7-9 and TRBJ2-1, with TRBD1 matching over 8 bases. This CDR3 has 15 residues. CDR1 SEHNR and CDR2 FQNEAQ come from the germline V gene (reference sequence). CDR3 DNA sequence: TGTTCCAGCAGCTCCGACAGGGGACTCTTGCATGAGCAGTTCTTC. Translating it yields CSSSSDRGLLHEQFF.

V gene TRBV6-5 combines with J gene TRBJ2-7; 9 bases agree with TRBD1. From germline, CDR1 is MNHEY and CDR2 SVGAGI. The CDR3 extends over 13 amino acids. V shed 5 bases and J 6 bases; nucleotides not matched to a gene: 5. CDR3 region: CASSVQGAREQYF. CDR3 nucleotide sequence: TGTGCCAGCAGTGTACAGGGGGCACGCGAGCAGTACTTC.

The rearrangement links TRBV4-1 to TRBJ2-1, with TRBD2 as a possible D gene (5 bases). Germline CDR1 reads MGHRA; CDR2 reads YSYEKL. CDR3 length equals 14 residues. Trimming stripped 0 bases from V and 7 bases from J, with 10 bases between. This CDR3 reads CASSQEGRGNEQFF. CDR3 in DNA: TGCGCCAGCAGCCAAGAAGGACGGGGAAATGAGCAGTTCTTC.

The chain uses TRBV14 and TRBJ2-1, with 9 bases lining up with TRBD2. Trimming cost V 0 bases and J 9 bases; bases outside gene matches: 9. The CDR3 consists of 16 residues. CDR1 and CDR2 from the germline V gene are SGHDN and FVKESK. The CDR3 coding sequence is TGTGCCAGCAGCCAAGATGTGAGCGGGAGGTTCCCTGAGCAGTTCTTC. Its protein is CASSQDVSGRFPEQFF. Full variable domain (outside the CDR3, taken from reference TRBV14 and TRBJ2-1): EAGVTQFPSHSVIEKGQTVTLRCDPISGHDNLYWYRRVMGKEIKFLLHFVKESKQDESGMPNNRFLAERTGGTYSTLKVQPAELEDSGVYFCASSQDVSGRFPEQFFGPGTRLTVL.

The genes are TRBV2 and TRBJ2-5; 12 bases are shared with TRBD2. The J call may be in error: the DNA end matches TRBJ2-7 better. The germline V gene encodes CDR1 SNHLY and CDR2 FYNNEI. There are 15 residues in the CDR3. CDR3 protein: CASRLAGGLPHEQYF. The CDR3 DNA sequence: TGTGCCAGCAGACTAGCGGGGGGTTTACCCCACGAGCAGTACTTC.

This clone was observed a handful of times. This chain connects TRBV6-4 to TRBJ2-1; 10 bases fit TRBD2. V gave up 6 bases and J gave up 0 bases; unmatched junction bases: 5. This CDR3 spans 16 amino acids. Germline V gene data show CDR1 as MRHNA and CDR2 as SNTAGT. The CDR3 sequence: CASSGLAESSYNEQFF. DNA of the CDR3: TGTGCCAGCAGCGGACTAGCGGAGAGCTCCTACAATGAGCAGTTCTTC.

This clone has a single count. J is TRBJ2-1 and V is TRBV19; D is possibly TRBD1 (5 bases). V lost 5 bases, J lost 5 bases, and 10 bases lay in between. The CDR3 runs 13 residues. Germline-derived CDR1 and CDR2 are LNHDA and SQIVND (reference sequence). The CDR3 protein is CASSRTPDNEQFF. As DNA, the CDR3 is TGTGCCAGTAGTCGGACACCAGACAATGAGCAGTTCTTC.

The rearrangement uses TRBV20-1 and TRBJ2-3, with D unresolved. Trimming cost V 5 bases and J 2 bases, with 5 bases left between them. The CDR3 extends over 11 amino acids. From germline, CDR1 is DFQATT and CDR2 SNEGSKA (reference sequence). Here the CDR3 DNA reads TGCAGTGCTTCTTACACAGATACGCAGTATTTT. This encodes CSASYTDTQYF.

V and J are TRBV28 and TRBJ2-3, with 13 bases that match TRBD2. This CDR3 has 15 residues. V dropped 5 bases and J dropped 5; count of bases not matched to a gene: 4. The germline CDR1 and CDR2 sequences are MDHEN and SYDVKM. The CDR3 DNA reads TGTGCCAGCAGTGGACTAGCGGGAGTAGGAGATACGCAGTATTTT. Translation: CASSGLAGVGDTQYF. The complete variable domain, with remaining parts taken from reference TRBV28 and TRBJ2-3, reads DVKVTQSSRYLVKRTGEKVFLECVQDMDHENMFWYRQDPGLGLRLIYFSYDVKMKEKGDIPEGYSVSREKKERFSLILESASTNQTSMYLCASSGLAGVGDTQYFGPGTRLTVL.

The count of this clone is one. The CDR3 sequence: CSVVIGEGGYTF. In DNA, the CDR3 is TGCAGCGTTGTGATCGGGGAGGGAGGCTACACCTTC. J is TRBJ1-2 and V is TRBV29-1; D is unclear. This CDR3 is built from 12 residues. CDR1 and CDR2 (germline): SQVTM, ANQGSEA. V was cut by 4 bases and J by 8 bases, with 14 bases left in between.

The V gene is TRBV15, the J gene TRBJ2-2, with D possibly being TRBD1 (6 bases). V was trimmed by 1 base and J by 1 base, leaving 13 bases between them. The CDR3 extends over 17 amino acids. The germline V gene has CDR1 LNHNV and CDR2 YYDKDF (reference sequence). DNA for the CDR3: TGTGCCACCAGCAGAGCTGGGGGCTCACTGAACACCGGGGAGCTGTTTTTT. As protein: CATSRAGGSLNTGELFF.

V is TRBV30 and J is TRBJ2-7, with TRBD2 matching over 13 bases. The V gene's germline CDR1 is GTSNPN and CDR2 SVGIG (reference sequence). V was clipped by 4 bases and J by 7 bases; unmatched bases: 10. The CDR3 length is 15 residues. The CDR3 loop is CAWIPRLAGGGEQYF. CDR3 coding DNA: TGTGCCTGGATTCCGCGACTAGCGGGAGGTGGTGAGCAGTACTTC.

This clone turned up a few times. This chain joins TRBV19 and TRBJ2-7, with 12 bases fitting TRBD2. CDR1 is LNHDA and CDR2 is SQIVND in the germline V gene (reference sequence). With 6 bases clipped from V and 3 bases from J, the junction kept 3 bases outside the gene matches. This CDR3 spans 14 amino acids. CDR3 protein: CASRLAGGNYEQYF. In nucleotides, the CDR3 is TGTGCCAGTAGGCTAGCGGGAGGGAACTACGAGCAGTACTTC.

The chain links TRBV11-2 to TRBJ2-7; 8 nucleotides match TRBD2. Germline V gene lookup returns CDR1 SGHAT and CDR2 FQNNGV. There are 17 residues in the CDR3. Unmatched junction bases numbered 14, after V lost 5 bases and J lost 2 bases. The CDR3 coding sequence is TGTGCCAGCAGCGCTTCCCGGGGGGGCTCAAACCCCTACGAGCAGTACTTC. Its protein is CASSASRGGSNPYEQYF.

The chain couples TRBV28 to TRBJ2-7; 7 bases map to TRBD1. The CDR3 has 17 amino acids. The V gene end was trimmed by 6 bases and the J gene end by 3 bases; junction bases not matched to a gene: 17. Germline V gene sequence: CDR1 MDHEN, CDR2 SYDVKM. The chain's CDR3 is CASSLNRRGRVFYEQYF. The CDR3 DNA reads TGTGCCAGCAGCTTAAATCGAAGGGGGCGAGTGTTCTACGAGCAGTACTTC.

The chain employs TRBV11-2 and TRBJ2-5, with a possible D match to TRBD2 (6 bases). The end of the DNA fits TRBJ2-7 better, so the J call may be wrong. The CDR3 is 14 amino acids. Looked up from germline, CDR1 is SGHAT and CDR2 is FQNNGV. CDR3: CASDSGRPAYEQYF. The DNA of the CDR3 is TGTGCCAGCGATAGCGGTAGGCCCGCCTACGAGCAGTACTTC.

This chain links TRBV25-1 with TRBJ2-1, with a tentative D call TRBD1 (6 bases). Trimming took off 1 base at V and 5 bases at J, with 18 bases between the two ends. CDR1 and CDR2 from the germline V gene are MGHDK and SYGVNS. This CDR3 is 17 amino acids long. CDR3 sequence: CASSESPTGQTHNEQFF. The CDR3 DNA sequence: TGTGCCAGCAGTGAATCCCCCACCGGACAGACCCACAATGAGCAGTTCTTC. The full variable domain, its missing parts supplied by reference TRBV25-1 and TRBJ2-1, is EADIYQTPRYLVIGTGKKITLECSQTMGHDKMYWYQQDPGMELHLIHYSYGVNSTEKGDLSSESTVSRIRTEHFPLTLESARPSHTSQYLCASSESPTGQTHNEQFFGPGTRLTVL.

The rearrangement joins TRBV7-8 to TRBJ2-7; possibly TRBD1 for D (6 bases). Germline CDR1 SGHVS, CDR2 FQNEAQ. V was cut by 1 base and J by 2 bases, with 6 bases left in between. The CDR3 spans 13 residues. DNA for the CDR3: TGTGCCAGCAGCTTAGACAGGGCCTACGAGCAGTACTTC. Protein: CASSLDRAYEQYF. Filled out from reference TRBV7-8 and TRBJ2-7, the complete variable domain reads GAGVSQSPRYKVAKRGQDVALRCDPISGHVSLFWYQQALGQGPEFLTYFQNEAQLDKSGLPSDRFFAERPEGSVSTLKIQRTQQEDSAVYLCASSLDRAYEQYFGPGTRLTVT.

The chain employs TRBV19 and TRBJ2-7; 9 bases map to TRBD2. This CDR3 spans 14 amino acids. Germline CDR1 reads LNHDA; CDR2 reads SQIVND (reference sequence). The chain's CDR3 is CAPFAGGSSYEQYF. The CDR3 coding sequence is TGTGCTCCCTTCGCGGGGGGGAGCTCCTACGAGCAGTACTTC.